A single sample is the source of the 15 T cell receptor beta chains below, sequenced in a study of shared clonotypes between healthy human individuals. Only CD45RO-negative cells positively selected for CCR7 counted as naive CD8 cells, so terminally differentiated effector memory CD45RA+ cells were excluded. Clones were sequenced by immunoSEQ multiplex PCR, and TCRdb holds only the in-frame ones, with some missing. The table has approximately 2,000,000 clones, approximately 92% seen once. Sequenced: naive CD8+ T cells from PBMCs. The origin of the receptors is a man aged 18 to 29 in good health. Some clones in this sample may be carry-over from other donors' samples.

This sequence joins TRBV11-1 and TRBJ2-1; D ambiguous. The V and J ends lost 0 bases and 7 bases respectively, with 4 bases between them. Germline lookup yields CDR1 SGHAT and CDR2 FQDESV (reference sequence). The CDR3 totals 12 residues. The CDR3 DNA sequence: TGTGCCAGCAGCTTAGCAATTAATGAGCAGTTCTTC. Its translation: CASSLAINEQFF. The full variable domain, completed using reference TRBV11-1 and TRBJ2-1, is EAEVAQSPRYKITEKSQAVAFWCDPISGHATLYWYRQILGQGPELLVQFQDESVVDDSQLPKDRFSAERLKGVDSTLKIQPAELGDSAMYLCASSLAINEQFFGPGTRLTVL.

The genes are TRBV19 and TRBJ1-5, with D maybe TRBD1 (5 bases). Per the germline V gene, CDR1 is LNHDA and CDR2 is SQIVND (reference sequence). The CDR3 consists of 14 residues. V was cut by 5 bases and J by 8 bases, with 16 bases left in between. This CDR3 is CASSPDGGREPQHF. In DNA form, the CDR3 reads TGTGCCAGTAGTCCCGACGGGGGAAGGGAGCCCCAGCATTTT. Complete variable domain (other parts from reference TRBV19 and TRBJ1-5): DGGITQSPKYLFRKEGQNVTLSCEQNLNHDAMYWYRQDPGQGLRLIYYSQIVNDFQKGDIAEGYSVSREKKESFPLTVTSAQKNPTAFYLCASSPDGGREPQHFGDGTRLSIL.

The chain has TRBV27 and TRBJ1-2; a weak D match, TRBD1 (6 bases). The CDR3 has 15 residues. In germline, CDR1 is MNHEY, CDR2 SMNVEV (reference sequence). Trimming took 0 bases from V and 6 from J, leaving 14 bases between them. CDR3 protein: CASSLSWAGTHGYTF. The CDR3, as DNA: TGTGCCAGCAGTTTATCTTGGGCAGGGACACATGGCTACACCTTC.

This chain uses TRBV27 with TRBJ2-2, with D unclear. The CDR3 sequence is 14 residues long. The germline V and J ends were trimmed by 4 bases and 1 base, with 7 bases remaining between them. Germline V gene data show CDR1 as MNHEY and CDR2 as SMNVEV (reference sequence). CDR3 amino acids: CASSWAKNTGELFF. As DNA, the CDR3 is TGTGCCAGCAGTTGGGCCAAGAACACCGGGGAGCTGTTTTTT.

The chain joins TRBV29-1 to TRBJ2-7; 11 bases align to TRBD2. The germline V gene encodes CDR1 SQVTM and CDR2 ANQGSEA. V lost 7 bases and J lost 1; bases outside the gene matches: 3. The CDR3 contains 13 residues. CDR3 amino acids: CSGLAGPSYEQYF. The CDR3 bases are TGCAGCGGACTAGCGGGACCTTCCTACGAGCAGTACTTC.

The rearrangement joins TRBV5-1 to TRBJ2-6; TRBD1 matches at 7 bases. CDR1 is SGHRS and CDR2 is YFSETQ in the germline V gene. The CDR3 length is 17 residues. The V gene end was trimmed by 3 bases and the J gene end by 0 bases; junction bases not matched to a gene: 6. DNA for the CDR3: TGCGCCAGCAGCTCCACAGGGGTCAACTCTGGGGCCAACGTCCTGACTTTC. As protein: CASSSTGVNSGANVLTF.

The chain combines TRBV7-9 with TRBJ2-1, with D possibly called TRBD1 or TRBD2 (5 bases each). V shed 4 bases and J shed 7 bases, with 20 bases lying between them. The CDR3 runs to 16 residues. Looked up from germline, CDR1 is SEHNR and CDR2 is FQNEAQ (reference sequence). CDR3 in amino acids: CASSYLGTRGWNEQFF. CDR3 DNA sequence: TGTGCCAGCAGCTATCTCGGGACCCGGGGTTGGAATGAGCAGTTCTTC.

This chain connects TRBV6-5 to TRBJ2-7; 9 bases map to TRBD1. V lost 4 bases, J lost 2 bases, and 6 bases stayed unmatched. The germline CDR1 and CDR2 sequences are MNHEY and SVGAGI. This CDR3 has 15 residues. The chain's CDR3 is CASSSTRTGAYEQYF. The CDR3 DNA reads as TGTGCCAGCAGTTCCACAAGGACAGGGGCCTACGAGCAGTACTTC.

The chain couples TRBV9 to TRBJ1-4; D possibly corresponds to TRBD1 (5 bases). Germline CDR1 is SGDLS and CDR2 is YYNGEE. The CDR3 is made up of 15 amino acids. The V end lost 3 bases, the J end lost 4 bases, and 13 bases lay between the germline ends. CDR3 loop: CASSGIRGGNEKLFF. CDR3 nucleotides: TGTGCCAGCAGCGGGATTCGTGGGGGTAATGAAAAACTGTTTTTT.

This sequence joins TRBV11-2 and TRBJ1-1, with 7 bases fitting TRBD1. Germline V lookup: CDR1 SGHAT, CDR2 FQNNGV. The ends lost 0 bases at V and 5 bases at J; junction bases unmatched: 6. The length of the CDR3 is 15 residues. For the CDR3, the DNA is TGTGCCAGCAGCTTAGATTATGCAGGGGGGACTGAAGCTTTCTTT. It yields the protein CASSLDYAGGTEAFF.

This clone is a singleton in its sample. The V gene is TRBV4-2, the J gene TRBJ1-1, with D possibly matching TRBD1 (5 bases). The V end lost 0 bases, the J end lost 5 bases, and 10 bases lay between the germline ends. Germline lookup yields CDR1 LGHNA and CDR2 YNFKEQ. The CDR3 has 14 residues. CDR3 in DNA: TGTGCCAGCAGCCAAGATCAACGGGGGACTGAAGCTTTCTTT. This codes for CASSQDQRGTEAFF.

Comments on this clone: This CDR3 is also generated by other DNA sequences in the sample. The rearrangement links TRBV7-6 to TRBJ2-3, with unresolved D. Germline CDR1 reads SGHVS; CDR2 reads FNYEAQ. The CDR3 length is 12 residues. V lost 1 base and J 4 bases, leaving 3 bases between the germline ends. For the CDR3, the DNA is TGTGCCAGCAGCTTAGTTCCAGATACGCAGTATTTT. Its protein is CASSLVPDTQYF.

V is TRBV28 and J is TRBJ1-2; 7 nucleotides match TRBD1. The germline V gene has CDR1 MDHEN and CDR2 SYDVKM. CDR3 length: 13 amino acids. With V trimmed by 10 bases and J by 7 bases, 12 bases remained unmatched. The CDR3 sequence: CATSPGQRGGYTF. The CDR3, as DNA: TGTGCCACCTCCCCGGGACAGCGGGGTGGCTACACCTTC.

V usage is TRBV5-1 and J usage is TRBJ2-5, with 10 bases aligning to TRBD1. The CDR3 extends over 17 amino acids. CDR1 and CDR2 from the germline V gene are SGHRS and YFSETQ. After removal of 3 bases from V and 5 bases from J, the junction contained 13 bases not matched to a gene. The CDR3 bases are TGCGCCAGCAGCTGGGCGACAGGGGGCGTATTAGGGGAGACCCAGTACTTC. Protein: CASSWATGGVLGETQYF.

Here the CDR3 reads CAWNRANTEAFF. The CDR3 DNA is TGTGCCTGGAACAGGGCGAACACTGAAGCTTTCTTT. V and J are TRBV30 and TRBJ1-1; a possible D gene is TRBD1 (6 bases). The CDR3 length is 12 residues. V was shortened by 4 bases and J by 1 base, with 7 bases between the two germline ends. The V gene's germline CDR1 is GTSNPN and CDR2 SVGIG (reference sequence).